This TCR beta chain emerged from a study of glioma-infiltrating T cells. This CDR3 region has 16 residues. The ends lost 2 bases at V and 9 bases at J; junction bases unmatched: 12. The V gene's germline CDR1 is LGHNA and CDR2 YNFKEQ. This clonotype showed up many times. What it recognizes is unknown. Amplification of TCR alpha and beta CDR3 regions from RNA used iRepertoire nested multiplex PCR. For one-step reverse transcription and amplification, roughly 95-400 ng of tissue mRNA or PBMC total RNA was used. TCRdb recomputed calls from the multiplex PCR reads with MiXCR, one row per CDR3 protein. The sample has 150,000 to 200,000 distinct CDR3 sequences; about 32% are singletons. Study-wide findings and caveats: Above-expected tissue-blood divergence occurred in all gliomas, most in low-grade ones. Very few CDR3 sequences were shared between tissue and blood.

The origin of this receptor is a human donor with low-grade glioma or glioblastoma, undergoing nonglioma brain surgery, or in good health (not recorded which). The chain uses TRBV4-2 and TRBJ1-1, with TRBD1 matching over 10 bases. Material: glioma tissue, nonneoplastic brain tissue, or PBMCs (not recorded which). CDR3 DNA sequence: TGTGCCAGCAGCCAACCCGAAGGGACAGGGGCGGGAAAAGCTTTCTTT. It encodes CASSQPEGTGAGKAFF.